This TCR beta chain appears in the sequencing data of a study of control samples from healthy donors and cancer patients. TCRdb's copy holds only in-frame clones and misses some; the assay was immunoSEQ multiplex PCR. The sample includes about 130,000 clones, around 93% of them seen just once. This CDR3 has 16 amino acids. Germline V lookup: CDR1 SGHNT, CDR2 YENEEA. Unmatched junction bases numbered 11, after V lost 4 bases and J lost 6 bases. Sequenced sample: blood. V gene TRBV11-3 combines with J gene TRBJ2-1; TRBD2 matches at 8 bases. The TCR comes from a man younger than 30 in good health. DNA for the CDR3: TGTGCCAGCAGCTCAGCCGCGGGGGGCATAGTCAATGAGCAGTTCTTC. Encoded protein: CASSSAAGGIVNEQFF.